This T cell receptor beta chain emerged from a study of technical replicates of blood from a handful of donors. This CDR3 has 14 amino acids. Looked up from germline, CDR1 is WNHNN and CDR2 is SYGVQD (reference sequence). The V and J ends lost 6 bases and 2 bases respectively, with 10 bases between them. In its sample, this clone was seen once. Clones were sequenced by immunoSEQ multiplex PCR, and TCRdb holds only the in-frame ones, with some missing. This table has around 100,000 clones, about 95% appearing once. The receptor's source is a human donor in good health. Material for sequencing was T cells isolated from PBMCs. The V call is TRBV10-1, the J call TRBJ2-2, with D perhaps matching TRBD2 (6 bases). For the CDR3, the DNA is TGCGCCAGCAGAGGAGGGGTAAACACCGGGGAGCTGTTTTTT. This sequence encodes CASRGGVNTGELFF.